Listed below are T cell receptor beta chains from one sample, sequenced in a study of long-term antiretroviral therapy in people with HIV. Sequenced by immunoSEQ multiplex PCR; TCRdb stores in-frame clones only, minus some. The table lists 42,000 or so clones, about 89% of them singletons, with around 5.4% in the top ten. The starting material was unsorted PBMCs, obtained 0.1 years before starting antiretroviral therapy. These receptors came from a woman between 45 and 60 years old with HIV. Each CDR3 is given with its conserved first and last residue. D genes are given only for firm matches. Expanded clones are given a class, and other clones once, few, many or no size at all.

d_call clone_size j_call v_call cdr3_nt cdr3_aa
NA NA TRBJ1-1 TRBV29-1 TGCAGCGTTGCATTACGGAACCCGAACACTGAAGCTTTCTTT CSVALRNPNTEAFF
TRBD1 NA TRBJ2-7 TRBV4-2 TGTGCCAGCAGCACAGGGGCAGCCTACGAGCAGTACTTC CASSTGAAYEQYF
TRBD1 NA TRBJ1-4 TRBV7-9 TGTGCCAGCAGCTCGAACAGGGGGCGCTTGTTTGAAAAACTGTTTTTT CASSSNRGRLFEKLFF
TRBD2 NA TRBJ2-7 TRBV9 TGTGCCAGCAGCGTATCGCCCGCGGGGGGCTACGAGCAGTACTTC CASSVSPAGGYEQYF
NA NA TRBJ1-5 TRBV4-1 TGCGCCAGCAGCCAACGACTAGGTGGCTCCGATCAGCCCCAGCATTTT CASSQRLGGSDQPQHF
NA NA TRBJ1-5 TRBV19 TGTGCCAGTAGTATCATGTCAGGGGACAATCAGCCCCAGCATTTT CASSIMSGDNQPQHF
NA NA TRBJ1-4 TRBV30 TGTGCCTGGAGTAAAGAGTACGGTGTGAATGAAAAACTGTTTTTT CAWSKEYGVNEKLFF
NA NA TRBJ2-5 TRBV5-4 TGTGCCAGCAGCTTAAAGTCGGGCGAGACCCAGTACTTC CASSLKSGETQYF
TRBD1 NA TRBJ2-3 TRBV5-6 TGTGCCAGCAGCCCGTGGACAGGGGGCACGGGGTATGGCACAGATACGCAGTATTTT CASSPWTGGTGYGTDTQYF
TRBD2 NA TRBJ2-5 TRBV30 TGTGCCTGGAGTAAAACCTGGCGGGGGGGACAAAGCCAAGAGACCCAGTACTTC CAWSKTWRGGQSQETQYF
NA NA TRBJ1-1 TRBV30 TGTGCCTGGAGTAAGGCGGCAGGGAAAGCTTTCTTT CAWSKAAGKAFF
TRBD2 NA TRBJ2-3 TRBV11-2 TGTGCCAGCAGCTTAGAAAGGGAAGGTAGCGGGGGCTTAAGCACAGATACGCAGTATTTT CASSLEREGSGGLSTDTQYF
NA once TRBJ2-6 TRBV11-1 TGTGCCAGCAGCTTAGGACGTCCATACGGACGCCCTGGGGCCAACGTCCTGACTTTC CASSLGRPYGRPGANVLTF
TRBD2 once TRBJ2-1 TRBV13 TGTGCCAGCAGCTTCCCTAGCGGGGACAATGAGCAGTTCTTC CASSFPSGDNEQFF
TRBD2 NA TRBJ2-5 TRBV29-1 TGCAGCGTCCGACTAGCGGAGAAAGGGGCCCAGTACTTC CSVRLAEKGAQYF
NA once TRBJ2-7 TRBV29-1 TGCAGCGGTGGGGGGAACCACGAGCAGTACTTC CSGGGNHEQYF
TRBD2 NA TRBJ2-1 TRBV29-1 TGCAGCGCCCGGCAACTAGCGGGGGTTTACAATGAGCAGTTCTTC CSARQLAGVYNEQFF
TRBD1 NA TRBJ1-6 TRBV10-3 TGTGCCATCAGACAGGGGGATTCACCCCTCCACTTT CAIRQGDSPLHF
NA NA TRBJ2-7 TRBV6-5 TGTGCCAGCAGTTCGACACTTAACTACGAGCAGTACTTC CASSSTLNYEQYF
TRBD1 NA TRBJ1-2 TRBV5-4 TGTGCCAGCAGCCCGGACAGGGGGCGAGAGGGCTATGGCTACACCTTC CASSPDRGREGYGYTF
NA NA TRBJ1-5 TRBV5-1 TGCGCCAGCAGCTTGGAGGGGGGGTATCAGCCCCAGCATTTT CASSLEGGYQPQHF
NA NA TRBJ2-2 TRBV11-3 TGTGCCAGCAGCTCCCTTGGACAGTCGAACACCGGGGAGCTGTTTTTT CASSSLGQSNTGELFF
TRBD1 few TRBJ2-7 TRBV7-8 TGTGCCAGCAGCTCGACGGACAGGAGCCAGTACTTC CASSSTDRSQYF
NA NA TRBJ2-7 TRBV18 TGTGCCAGCTCACCTTCCCAATCGGGATACGAGCAGTACTTC CASSPSQSGYEQYF
NA NA TRBJ1-1 TRBV5-4 TGTGCCAGCAGCGGTAAAGCTGAAGCTTTCTTT CASSGKAEAFF
NA NA TRBJ1-6 TRBV19 TGTGCCAGTAGCCTCAGAGGGAGTGTCCCTAATTCACCCCTCCACTTT CASSLRGSVPNSPLHF
TRBD1 few TRBJ2-2 TRBV5-1 TGCGCCAGCAGCGCCTTACAGGGGGCCGGCGGCGGGGAGCTGTTTTTT CASSALQGAGGGELFF
NA NA TRBJ2-6 TRBV5-4 TGTGCCAGCAGTTTAACGGTCTCTGGGGCCAACGTCCTGACTTTC CASSLTVSGANVLTF
TRBD2 once TRBJ2-5 TRBV6-4 TGTGCCAGCAGCCCCGGGACTACCCCCCAAGAGACCCAGTACTTC CASSPGTTPQETQYF
TRBD2 NA TRBJ2-1 TRBV6-1 TGTGCCAGCAAAAGGACTAGCGGGGCTGAGCAGTTCTTC CASKRTSGAEQFF
NA NA TRBJ2-7 TRBV30 TGTGCCTGGACGCCGGACGGGGTAAGGTCCTACGAGCAGTACTTC CAWTPDGVRSYEQYF
NA NA TRBJ2-1 TRBV27 TGTGCCAGCAGCCTTGGACATGAGCAGTTCTTC CASSLGHEQFF
NA NA TRBJ2-7 TRBV12-2 TGTGCAAGTCGCTCGATTATGCCAGGGACAGAAGTCTACGAGCAGTACTTC CASRSIMPGTEVYEQYF
NA NA TRBJ1-1 TRBV2 TGTGCCAGCAGCATTGGCCCGAACACTGAAGCTTTCTTT CASSIGPNTEAFF
NA NA TRBJ1-1 TRBV5-4 TGTGTCGGCCAGGACAGACAATTGAACACTGAAGCTTTCTTT CVGQDRQLNTEAFF